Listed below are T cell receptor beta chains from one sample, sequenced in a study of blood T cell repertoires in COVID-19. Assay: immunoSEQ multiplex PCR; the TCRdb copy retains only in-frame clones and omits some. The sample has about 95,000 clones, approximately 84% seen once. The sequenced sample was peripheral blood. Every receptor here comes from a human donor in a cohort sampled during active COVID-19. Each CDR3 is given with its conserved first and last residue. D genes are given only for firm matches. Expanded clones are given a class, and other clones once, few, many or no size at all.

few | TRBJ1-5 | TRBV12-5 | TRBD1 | CASGLVGTGVSNQPQHF | TGTGCTAGTGGTTTGGTAGGGACAGGGGTTAGTAATCAGCCCCAGCATTTT
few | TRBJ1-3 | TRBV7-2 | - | CASSLSLPGSSGNTIYF | TGTGCCAGCAGCTTATCCCTTCCCGGGAGCTCTGGAAACACCATATATTTT
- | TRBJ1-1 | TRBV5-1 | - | CASSLGGSPEGAFF | TGCGCCAGCAGCTTGGGAGGTAGTCCTGAGGGAGCTTTCTTT
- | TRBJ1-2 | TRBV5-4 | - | CASSRPTGLNYGYTF | TGTGCCAGCAGCAGACCCACAGGGCTTAACTATGGCTACACCTTC
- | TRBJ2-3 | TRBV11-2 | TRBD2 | CASSRGGVLDTQYF | TGTGCCAGCAGCCGCGGGGGGGTTTTAGATACGCAGTATTTT
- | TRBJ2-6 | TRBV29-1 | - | CSVQFTGANVLTF | TGCAGCGTTCAGTTTACTGGGGCCAACGTCCTGACTTTC
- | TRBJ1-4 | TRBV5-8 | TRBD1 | CASSRTGGNEKLFF | TGTGCCAGCAGCCGAACAGGGGGGAATGAAAAACTGTTTTTT
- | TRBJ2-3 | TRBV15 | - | CATSRVGLAISDTQYF | TGTGCCACCAGCAGAGTAGGCCTAGCGATTTCAGATACGCAGTATTTT
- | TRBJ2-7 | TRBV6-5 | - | CASTGTTSYEQYF | TGTGCCAGCACCGGGACAACTTCCTACGAGCAGTACTTC
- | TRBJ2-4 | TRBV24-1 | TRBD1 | CATSDSSRGLNIQYF | TGTGCCACCAGTGATTCTTCCAGGGGGCTAAACATTCAGTACTTC
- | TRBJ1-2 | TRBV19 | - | CASSILKPNGYTF | TGTGCCAGTAGTATCTTAAAACCTAATGGCTACACCTTC
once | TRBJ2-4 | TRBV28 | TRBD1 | CASSSGTGVRAKNIQYF | TGTGCCAGCAGTTCTGGGACAGGGGTCCGAGCCAAAAACATTCAGTACTTC
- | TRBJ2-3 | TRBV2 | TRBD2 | CASSVAGLAGDTQYF | TGTGCCAGCAGTGTGGCGGGACTAGCGGGAGATACGCAGTATTTT
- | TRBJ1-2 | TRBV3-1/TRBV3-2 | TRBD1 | CASSQGIGGNYGYTF | TGTGCCAGCAGCCAAGGAATAGGGGGCAACTATGGCTACACCTTC
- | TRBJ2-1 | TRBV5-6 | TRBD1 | CASSPGTGYNEQFF | TGTGCCAGCAGCCCCGGGACAGGCTACAATGAGCAGTTCTTC
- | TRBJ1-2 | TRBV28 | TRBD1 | CASSYPDRSANYGYTF | TGTGCCAGCAGTTACCCGGACAGGTCCGCTAACTATGGCTACACCTTC
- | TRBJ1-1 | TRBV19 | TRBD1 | CASTRTGGNTEAFF | TGTGCCAGTACCCGGACAGGGGGCAACACTGAAGCTTTCTTT
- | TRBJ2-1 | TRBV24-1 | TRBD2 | CATSDFTSGSTGGSYNEQFF | TGTGCCACCAGTGATTTTACTAGCGGGAGTACGGGCGGATCCTACAATGAGCAGTTCTTC
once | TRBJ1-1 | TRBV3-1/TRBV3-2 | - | CASSQEGGSTEAFF | TGTGCCAGCAGCCAAGAGGGGGGGAGTACCGAAGCTTTCTTT
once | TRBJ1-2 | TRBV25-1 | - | CASSDAGQGLRYTF | TGTGCCAGCAGTGATGCTGGTCAGGGCTTACGCTACACCTTC
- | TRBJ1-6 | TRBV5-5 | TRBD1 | CASSPRTGQGSPLHF | TGTGCCAGCAGCCCACGGACAGGCCAGGGTTCACCCCTCCACTTT
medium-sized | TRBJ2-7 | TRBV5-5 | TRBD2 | CASSLPSGIIDEQYF | TGTGCCAGCAGCTTGCCTAGCGGGATTATCGACGAGCAGTACTTC
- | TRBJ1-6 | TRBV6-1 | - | CASSEWRTENSPLHF | TGTGCCAGCAGTGAGTGGCGGACAGAGAATTCACCCCTCCACTTT
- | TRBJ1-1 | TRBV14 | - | CASSQGGAGTEAFF | TGTGCCAGCAGCCAAGGGGGAGCGGGGACTGAAGCTTTCTTT
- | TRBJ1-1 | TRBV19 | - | CASSIPSSLGNTEAFF | TGTGCCAGTAGTATCCCCTCCTCACTTGGGAACACTGAAGCTTTCTTT
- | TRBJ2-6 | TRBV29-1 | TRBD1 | CSVETDRGRGGANVLTF | TGCAGCGTTGAGACCGACAGGGGACGGGGTGGGGCCAACGTCCTGACTTTC
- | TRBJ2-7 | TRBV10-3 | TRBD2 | CAISELAGGGYEQYF | TGTGCCATCAGTGAGTTGGCGGGGGGCGGCTACGAGCAGTACTTC
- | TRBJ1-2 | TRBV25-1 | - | CASSRGYGYTF | TGTGCCAGCAGTAGGGGCTATGGCTACACCTTC
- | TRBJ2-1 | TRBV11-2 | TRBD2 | CASSLGDYSYNEQFF | TGTGCCAGCAGCTTGGGGGACTACTCGTACAATGAGCAGTTCTTC
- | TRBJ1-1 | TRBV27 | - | CASSLLGGTMVAFF | TGTGCCAGCAGTTTATTAGGGGGAACAATGGTAGCTTTCTTT
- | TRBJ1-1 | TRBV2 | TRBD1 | CASLRTGHMNTEAFF | TGTGCCAGCCTCCGGACAGGGCACATGAACACTGAAGCTTTCTTT
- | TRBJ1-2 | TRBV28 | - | CASSSNGRVQGYTF | TGTGCCAGTAGTTCGAACGGGCGGGTTCAGGGCTACACCTTC
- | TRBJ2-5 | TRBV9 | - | CASSGLRRGSQETQYF | TGTGCCAGCAGCGGTCTTCGAAGGGGAAGTCAAGAGACCCAGTACTTC
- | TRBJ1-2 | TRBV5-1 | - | CASSTRSGTAYGYTF | TGCGCCAGCAGCACCAGATCCGGGACTGCCTATGGCTACACCTTC
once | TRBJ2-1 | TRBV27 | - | CASSLGGVVGNEQFF | TGTGCCAGCAGTTTAGGAGGCGTAGTGGGGAATGAGCAGTTCTTC
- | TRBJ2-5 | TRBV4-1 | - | CASSQDLISVTDETQYF | TGCGCCAGCAGCCAAGATCTGATTAGCGTTACTGACGAGACCCAGTACTTC
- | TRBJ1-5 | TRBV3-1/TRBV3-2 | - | CASSQAGGNQPQHF | TGTGCCAGCAGCCAAGCAGGGGGCAATCAGCCCCAGCATTTT
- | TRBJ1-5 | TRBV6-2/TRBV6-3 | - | CASSLLAHSNQPQHF | TGTGCCAGCAGTCTGCTGGCTCATAGCAATCAGCCCCAGCATTTT
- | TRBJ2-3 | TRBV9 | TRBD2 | CASSAPVTSGTDTQYF | TGTGCCAGCAGCGCACCCGTGACTAGCGGGACAGATACGCAGTATTTT
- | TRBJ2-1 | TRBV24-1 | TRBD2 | CATSDSKLAGARNEQFF | TGTGCCACCAGTGATTCCAAATTAGCGGGAGCGAGGAATGAGCAGTTCTTC
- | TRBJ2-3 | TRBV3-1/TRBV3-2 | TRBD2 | CASSQDTSGRQYF | TGTGCCAGCAGCCAAGATACCAGCGGGAGGCAGTATTTT
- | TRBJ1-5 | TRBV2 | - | CASATGRAAQPQHF | TGTGCCAGCGCTACAGGGAGGGCGGCTCAGCCCCAGCATTTT
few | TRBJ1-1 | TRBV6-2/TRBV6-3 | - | CASSYMAMNTEAFF | TGTGCCAGCAGTTACATGGCCATGAACACTGAAGCTTTCTTT
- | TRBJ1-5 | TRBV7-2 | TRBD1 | CASSPRTGGNQPQHF | TGTGCCAGCAGCCCCCGGACAGGGGGTAATCAGCCCCAGCATTTT
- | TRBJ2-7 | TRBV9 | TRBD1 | CASSPGDRPYEQYF | TGTGCCAGCAGCCCTGGGGACAGGCCCTACGAGCAGTACTTC
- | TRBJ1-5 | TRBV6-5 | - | CASSTDSHNQPQHF | TGTGCCAGCAGTACCGACAGCCACAATCAGCCCCAGCATTTT
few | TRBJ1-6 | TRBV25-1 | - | CASRAIDSYNSPLHF | TGTGCCAGCAGAGCGATAGACTCCTATAATTCACCCCTCCACTTT
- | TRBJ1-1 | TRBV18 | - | CASSLHPRGPNTEAFF | TGTGCCAGCTCACTACACCCCAGGGGCCCGAACACTGAAGCTTTCTTT
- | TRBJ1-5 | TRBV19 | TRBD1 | CASSRQGDSNQPQHF | TGTGCCAGTAGTAGACAGGGCGATAGCAATCAGCCCCAGCATTTT
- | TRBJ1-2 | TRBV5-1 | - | CASSPGRDYGYTF | TGCGCCAGCAGCCCTGGTCGGGACTATGGCTACACCTTC
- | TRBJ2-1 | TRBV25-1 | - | CASSEFGRRLNEQFF | TGTGCCAGCAGTGAATTCGGCAGGCGCCTCAATGAGCAGTTCTTC
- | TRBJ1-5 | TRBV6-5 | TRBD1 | CASRAQGMSNQPQHF | TGTGCCAGCAGAGCACAGGGGATGAGCAATCAGCCCCAGCATTTT
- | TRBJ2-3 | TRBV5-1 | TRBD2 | CASSLAGGGTDTQYF | TGCGCCAGCAGCTTAGCGGGAGGGGGCACAGATACGCAGTATTTT
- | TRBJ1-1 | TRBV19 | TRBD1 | CASSLQGVGSTEAFF | TGTGCCAGTAGTCTACAGGGGGTCGGGAGCACTGAAGCTTTCTTT
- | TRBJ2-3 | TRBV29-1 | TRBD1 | CSVEDADRATDTQYF | TGCAGCGTTGAAGATGCGGACAGGGCCACAGATACGCAGTATTTT
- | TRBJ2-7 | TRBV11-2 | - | CASSWLAAGSREQYF | TGTGCCAGCAGCTGGCTGGCAGCAGGGTCTCGCGAGCAGTACTTC
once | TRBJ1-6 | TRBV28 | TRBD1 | CASSPRKWTGNNSPLHF | TGTGCCAGCAGTCCCCGGAAATGGACAGGGAATAATTCACCCCTCCACTTT